The 24 T cell receptor beta chains given below trace back to one sample, sequenced in a study of metastatic and nonmetastatic thyroid tumors. TCRdb re-called the PCR reads via MiXCR. In the table there are approximately 25,000 clones, about 13% of which are singletons. Not a single patient had been given any form of treatment at any point before undergoing thyroid surgery. The sequencing input was blood. The receptors derive from a female donor with papillary thyroid cancer or a benign thyroid nodule (not recorded which). Some clones in this sample may be carry-over from other donors' samples.

This clone was counted ten times or more. The J gene is TRBJ1-3, the V gene TRBV20-1, with D perhaps matching TRBD1 (5 bases). Germline-derived CDR1 and CDR2 are DFQATT and SNEGSKA (reference sequence). Deletions cut 0 bases from V and 0 bases from J, with 12 bases between. The CDR3 is made up of 16 amino acids. As DNA, the CDR3 is TGCAGTGCTAGAGATTACGGGGGAAGCTCTGGAAACACCATATATTTT. The encoded protein is CSARDYGGSSGNTIYF.

This clone was found many times. The V gene is TRBV27, the J gene TRBJ2-3; maybe TRBD1 (7 bases). CDR3 length equals 16 residues. Germline V lookup: CDR1 MNHEY, CDR2 SMNVEV (reference sequence). Trimming took 2 bases from V and 2 from J, leaving 14 bases between them. The CDR3 region has the DNA TGTGCCAGCAGTTTAGGCGGGACAGTCTACACAGATACGCAGTATTTT. Translating gives CASSLGGTVYTDTQYF.

Remarks on this clone: A much larger clone differs by one base, so this may be a read error. V gene TRBV9 combines with J gene TRBJ2-1, with D perhaps given as TRBD1 or TRBD2 (5 bases each). Trimming took 4 bases from V and 9 from J, leaving 14 bases between them. The CDR3 loop spans 13 amino acids. Germline lookup yields CDR1 SGDLS and CDR2 YYNGEE. CDR3 sequence reads: CASSTTGAAEQFF. CDR3 DNA sequence: TGTGCCAGCAGCACAACCGGGGCAGCTGAGCAGTTCTTC.

This clone is classed as medium-sized. The chain combines TRBV6-1 with TRBJ1-6; the D is unclear. CDR3 length equals 12 residues. Germline CDR1 and CDR2: MNHNS and SASEGT. With 8 bases removed from V and 10 bases from J, the gap between germline ends came to 12 bases. The CDR3 loop is CASRTGSSPLHF. In nucleotides, the CDR3 is TGTGCCAGCCGGACCGGGAGCTCACCCCTCCACTTT.

There are many counts of this clone. V usage is TRBV29-1 and J usage is TRBJ2-2; 8 nucleotides match TRBD1. CDR3 length equals 14 residues. The V gene end was trimmed by 5 bases and the J gene end by 2 bases; junction bases not matched to a gene: 4. Germline assignment: CDR1 SQVTM and CDR2 ANQGSEA. CDR3 DNA: TGCAGCGTTCCGACAGGGGTAAACACCGGGGAGCTGTTTTTT. Translated, it gives CSVPTGVNTGELFF.

This clone was seen ten or more times. The identical CDR3 is also encoded by other nucleotide sequences in the sample. The chain couples TRBV5-1 to TRBJ2-2; D remains unclear. The V gene lost 4 bases and the J gene lost 5 bases, with 12 bases spanning the gap. The CDR3 runs 14 residues. Germline CDR1 is SGHRS and CDR2 is YFSETQ. The CDR3 region has the DNA TGCGCCAGCAGCCTGCTTACCCAAACCGGGGAGCTGTTTTTT. Residues: CASSLLTQTGELFF. The full variable domain, completed using reference TRBV5-1 and TRBJ2-2, is KAGVTQTPRYLIKTRGQQVTLSCSPISGHRSVSWYQQTPGQGLQFLFEYFSETQRNKGNFPGRFSGRQFSNSRSEMNVSTLELGDSALYLCASSLLTQTGELFFGEGSRLTVL.

Only a few counts were recorded for this clone. The J gene is TRBJ1-2, the V gene TRBV28, with D unresolved. V lost 3 bases, J lost 5 bases, and 10 bases lay in between. Germline CDR1 and CDR2: MDHEN and SYDVKM. The CDR3 consists of 13 residues. This CDR3 reads CASSFVDRYGYTF. The CDR3 DNA reads TGTGCCAGCAGTTTCGTGGATCGGTATGGCTACACCTTC.

This clone was detected a few times. The CDR3 here is CASSPFGTYNEQYF. CDR3 DNA: TGTGCCAGCAGCCCCTTCGGGACATACAACGAGCAGTACTTC. The chain links TRBV6-2 or TRBV6-3 to TRBJ2-7, with a tentative D call TRBD1 (6 bases). The germline V and J ends were trimmed by 6 bases and 5 bases, with 17 bases remaining between them. This CDR3 region has 14 residues. CDR1 MNHEY and CDR2 SVGEGT come from the germline V gene.

Ten or more counts support this clone. J is TRBJ1-1 and V is TRBV7-3; D ambiguous. This CDR3 has 13 residues. CDR1 is SGHTA and CDR2 is FQGTGA in the germline V gene. Trimming removed 0 bases at V and 3 bases at J, with 5 bases between. The CDR3: CASSLTLYTEAFF. CDR3 in DNA: TGTGCCAGCAGCTTAACTCTGTACACTGAAGCTTTCTTT.

Details on this clone: A much larger clone sits a single nucleotide away, making a read error possible. The chain combines TRBV29-1 with TRBJ1-4; the D gene is possibly TRBD1 (6 bases). The CDR3 loop spans 13 amino acids. The V gene's germline CDR1 is SQVTM and CDR2 ANQGSEA. CDR3 coding DNA: TGCGGCGTTGAAGGGCAGGGGAGGGAAAAACTGTTTTTT. Protein product: CGVEGQGREKLFF.

This clone was recorded at least ten times. This clone may be a read error of a much larger clone one base away. The chain employs TRBV10-3 and TRBJ2-3; a possible D gene is TRBD2 (5 bases). CDR3 length: 15 residues. Germline CDR1 reads ENHRY; CDR2 reads SYGVKD. As DNA, the CDR3 is TGTGCCATCATAAGTGGGCTTGAGGGCACAGATACGCAGTGTTTT. Amino acid sequence: CAIISGLEGTDTQCF.

The V and J genes are TRBV18 and TRBJ1-1, with D unclear. The V end was cut by 3 bases, the J end by 4 bases, with 9 bases between. Germline V gene sequence: CDR1 KGHSH, CDR2 LQKENI. The CDR3 has 13 residues. This CDR3 is CASSPQVRTEAFF. In DNA, the CDR3 is TGTGCCAGCTCACCTCAGGTGCGCACTGAAGCTTTCTTT.

In this sample, this clone turned up many times. CDR3 in DNA: TGTGCCAGCAGCGCGGGGGGGGGACCAGCCTACGAGCAGTACTTC. Its translation: CASSAGGGPAYEQYF. The rearrangement joins TRBV9 to TRBJ2-7; 8 nucleotides match TRBD2. J was trimmed by 2 bases and V by 3 bases; bases with no gene match: 7. There are 15 residues in the CDR3. In germline, CDR1 is SGDLS, CDR2 YYNGEE.

Many counts were recorded for this clone. The chain joins TRBV19 to TRBJ2-7; 7 nucleotides line up with TRBD2. This CDR3 has 13 residues. V shed 4 bases and J 5 bases; nucleotides not matched to a gene: 5. Germline V CDR1 and CDR2: LNHDA, SQIVND (reference sequence). CDR3 DNA: TGTGCCAGTAGTAGCGGGAGAGGAAACGAGCAGTACTTC. It specifies CASSSGRGNEQYF.

The rearrangement uses TRBV7-9 and TRBJ1-1, with 9 bases fitting TRBD1. In germline, CDR1 is SEHNR, CDR2 FQNEAQ (reference sequence). With V trimmed by 8 bases and J by 5 bases, 9 bases remained unmatched. The length of the CDR3 is 14 residues. The CDR3 DNA reads TGTGCCAGCGGCTCCCGGGACAGGGAGACTGAAGCTTTCTTT. Its translation is CASGSRDRETEAFF.

This clone has a count of ten or more. The chain employs TRBV14 and TRBJ1-3, with D unresolved. V shed 1 base and J shed 3 bases, with 4 bases lying between them. Per the germline V gene, CDR1 is SGHDN and CDR2 is FVKESK. The CDR3 has 13 residues. The CDR3 sequence: CASSQVLGNTIYF. The CDR3, as DNA: TGTGCCAGCAGCCAAGTGCTTGGAAACACCATATATTTT.

This clone was picked up many times. The chain combines TRBV7-2 with TRBJ2-1, with D possibly being TRBD1 or TRBD2 (5 bases each). Germline lookup yields CDR1 SGHTA and CDR2 FQGNSA. The CDR3 has 14 amino acids. V lost 6 bases to trimming and J lost 7 bases, with 16 bases between them. The CDR3 region is CASRKVGVSNEQFF. The CDR3 DNA is TGTGCCAGCAGAAAAGTGGGGGTTAGTAATGAGCAGTTCTTC.

The chain couples TRBV6-5 to TRBJ2-7, with 11 bases fitting TRBD1. The CDR3 length is 16 residues. CDR1 is MNHEY and CDR2 is SVGAGI in the germline V gene. Trimming cost V 0 bases and J 3 bases; bases outside gene matches: 4. This CDR3 is CASSYSTGTGGYEQYF. CDR3 in DNA: TGTGCCAGCAGTTACTCGACCGGGACAGGGGGCTACGAGCAGTACTTC.

This clone was recorded at least ten times. CDR3 region: CASSPRWWEQYF. CDR3 in DNA: TGTGCCAGCAGTCCCCGATGGTGGGAGCAGTACTTC. This chain connects TRBV28 to TRBJ2-7; no clear D. Trimming pared 5 bases from V and 7 bases from J, leaving 12 bases between. Germline V gives CDR1 MDHEN, CDR2 SYDVKM. This CDR3 has 12 amino acids.

As for this clone: An end of the junction differs from the germline gene, which may be a read error. The chain has TRBV10-3 and TRBJ2-3; D gene ambiguous. The CDR3 covers 15 residues. Germline V lookup: CDR1 ENHRY, CDR2 SYGVKD. This chain's CDR3 is CANSESGPGADTQYF. The CDR3 DNA follows: TGTGCCAACAGTGAGTCGGGTCCTGGGGCAGATACGCAGTATTTT.

Notes on this clone: Here the CDR3 omits its conserved ending phenylalanine or tryptophan, so a read error is the likely source. The genes are TRBV4-1 and TRBJ2-7, with D tentatively TRBD2 (5 bases). Deletions cut 4 bases from V and 6 bases from J, with 10 bases between. This CDR3 is 12 amino acids long. Looked up from germline, CDR1 is MGHRA and CDR2 is YSYEKL. CDR3 sequence reads: CASSRHEGEQYL. DNA for the CDR3: TGCGCCAGCAGCCGACACGAGGGCGAGCAGTACCTC.

This clone has only a few counts. In DNA, the CDR3 is TGTGCCAGCATTAGGACTAGCGGCGCCAGGAGCTCCTACGAGCAGTACTTC. As protein: CASIRTSGARSSYEQYF. The V gene is TRBV6-2 or TRBV6-3, the J gene TRBJ2-7; 10 nucleotides match TRBD2. The CDR3 runs to 17 residues. V lost 7 bases and J lost 0; bases outside the gene matches: 12. Germline-derived CDR1 and CDR2 are MNHEY and SVGEGT.

This clone is medium-sized. V is TRBV6-1 and J is TRBJ2-1; 11 bases are a match to TRBD2. The J segment lost 4 bases and the V segment lost 2 bases, leaving 4 bases of the junction unmatched. CDR3 size: 16 residues. Germline lookup yields CDR1 MNHNS and CDR2 SASEGT. The CDR3 sequence is CASSERTSGPYNEQFF. Here the CDR3 DNA reads TGTGCCAGCAGTGAACGGACTAGCGGGCCGTACAATGAGCAGTTCTTC.

This clone has a count of ten or more. The chain is built from TRBV11-2 and TRBJ2-3, with D uncertain. Deletions cut 3 bases from V and 0 bases from J, with 13 bases between. Germline-derived CDR1 and CDR2 are SGHAT and FQNNGV. CDR3 length: 16 residues. The DNA for the CDR3 is TGTGCCAGCAGCTTCAAAGGTGGTGGAAGCACAGATACGCAGTATTTT. It is translated as CASSFKGGGSTDTQYF. Complete variable domain (other parts from reference TRBV11-2 and TRBJ2-3): EAGVAQSPRYKIIEKRQSVAFWCNPISGHATLYWYQQILGQGPKLLIQFQNNGVVDDSQLPKDRFSAERLKGVDSTLKIQPAKLEDSAVYLCASSFKGGGSTDTQYFGPGTRLTVL.